The clone carrying this TCR beta chain was detected ten times or more. Antigen: not known. TCRdb ran MiXCR on the 5' RACE reads and lists one entry per CDR3 protein. The sample lists approximately 690,000 distinct CDR3 sequences; approximately 6.1% were seen once. The data belong to a study of identical twins. Study-wide findings and caveats: Conclusions were based on cross-sectional statistical analysis, without following the same donors.

V lost 6 bases and J 2 bases, leaving 10 bases between the germline ends. CDR1 is MNHEY, CDR2 SMNVEV, per germline (reference sequence). This CDR3 has 13 amino acids. The sample comprised naive T cells sorted from blood. The chain uses TRBV27 and TRBJ1-1, with D perhaps matching TRBD1 (5 bases). The TCR originated in a man younger than 35 in good health. CDR3 DNA sequence: TGTGCCAGCAGACTCGGGACCAACACTGAAGCTTTCTTT. This encodes CASRLGTNTEAFF.